The 28 T cell receptor beta chains reported below all come from one sample, sequenced in a study of shared clonotypes between healthy human individuals. The data were produced by immunoSEQ multiplex PCR, yet TCRdb's version contains in-frame clones alone and is incomplete. The sample contains about 2.1 million clones, around 93% of which appear only once. CD45RO-negative, CCR7-selected cells formed the naive CD8 fraction, which excluded terminally differentiated effector memory CD45RA+ cells. Sequencing used naive CD8+ T cells from PBMCs. The origin of the receptors is a man between 18 and 29 years old in good health. Some clones in this sample may be carry-over from other donors' samples.

This clone was seen just once. The CDR3 here is CAWGLAGYEQYF. The CDR3 nucleotides are TGTGCCTGGGGACTAGCGGGCTACGAGCAGTACTTC. This chain joins TRBV30 and TRBJ2-5, with 11 nucleotides matching TRBD2. The J call may be mistaken, given a closer DNA end match to TRBJ2-7. The CDR3 is made up of 12 amino acids. CDR1 and CDR2 from the germline V gene are GTSNPN and SVGIG (reference sequence).

The rearrangement links TRBV4-1 to TRBJ2-7; D may correspond to TRBD1 or TRBD2 (6 bases each). The CDR3 is made up of 16 amino acids. V dropped 0 bases and J dropped 6 bases, with 18 bases sitting between them. In germline, CDR1 is MGHRA, CDR2 YSYEKL. CDR3 sequence: CASSQDPRGEVVEQYF. The CDR3 bases are TGCGCCAGCAGCCAAGATCCGAGGGGGGAGGTGGTCGAGCAGTACTTC.

The gene calls are TRBV6-4 and TRBJ2-7; TRBD2 matches at 7 bases. Germline V CDR1 and CDR2: MRHNA, SNTAGT. There are 15 residues in the CDR3. The V and J ends lost 3 bases and 0 bases, in that order; junction bases with no gene match: 5. The CDR3 DNA reads as TGTGCCAGCAGTGAATCTAGCGGACGCTCCTACGAGCAGTACTTC. It is translated as CASSESSGRSYEQYF.

The chain has TRBV5-8 and TRBJ1-4; 9 bases are shared with TRBD1. Germline CDR1 reads SGHTS; CDR2 reads YDEGEE. CDR3 length equals 15 residues. V shed 5 bases and J 5 bases; nucleotides not matched to a gene: 7. The CDR3 DNA reads as TGTGCCAGCAGAAGAGGACAGGGGCTAAATGAAAAACTGTTTTTT. Translated: CASRRGQGLNEKLFF.

The chain has TRBV4-3 and TRBJ2-1, with D possibly being TRBD1 (5 bases). The germline gives CDR1 LGHNA, CDR2 YSLEER. V was shortened by 4 bases and J by 6 bases, with 19 bases between the two germline ends. This CDR3 is built from 16 residues. CDR3 sequence: CASSPQGPQSLNEQFF. The CDR3 nucleotides are TGCGCCAGCAGCCCCCAGGGCCCTCAATCACTCAATGAGCAGTTCTTC.

This clone was seen a single time. V usage is TRBV13 and J usage is TRBJ2-1; 14 nucleotides line up with TRBD2. In germline, CDR1 is PRHDT, CDR2 FYEKMQ (reference sequence). The CDR3 is 19 residues long. With 4 bases clipped from V and 8 bases from J, the junction kept 16 bases outside the gene matches. CDR3 residues: CASSSERLAGGLQRDEQFF. The DNA for the CDR3 is TGTGCCAGCAGCTCCGAACGACTAGCGGGAGGGCTCCAAAGGGATGAGCAGTTCTTC.

CDR3 amino acids: CASSVGLAGGPVFHEQYF. The DNA of the CDR3 is TGTGCCAGCAGCGTAGGACTAGCGGGAGGGCCGGTCTTCCACGAGCAGTACTTC. The genes are TRBV9 and TRBJ2-7; TRBD2 aligns across 14 bases. With V trimmed by 0 bases and J by 5 bases, 10 bases remained unmatched. The CDR3 loop spans 18 amino acids. From germline, CDR1 is SGDLS and CDR2 YYNGEE. Together with reference TRBV9 and TRBJ2-7, the CDR3 gives the full variable domain: DSGVTQTPKHLITATGQRVTLRCSPRSGDLSVYWYQQSLDQGLQFLIQYYNGEERAKGNILERFSAQQFPDLHSELNLSSLELGDSALYFCASSVGLAGGPVFHEQYFGPGTRLTVT.

This rearrangement joins TRBV7-8 to TRBJ1-1; D is unresolved. CDR1 and CDR2 from the germline V gene are SGHVS and FQNEAQ. The germline V and J ends were trimmed by 3 bases and 2 bases, with 16 bases remaining between them. CDR3 length equals 16 residues. DNA for the CDR3: TGTGCCAGCAGCTTCGATCCGGCCACCTCCAACACTGAAGCTTTCTTT. This sequence encodes CASSFDPATSNTEAFF.

This clone occurred once. At the DNA level, this CDR3 is encoded by other sequences in the same sample as well. The gene calls are TRBV6-5 and TRBJ2-7; D is unresolved. The CDR3 contains 14 residues. The V end was cut by 0 bases, the J end by 2 bases, with 8 bases between. Germline CDR1 is MNHEY and CDR2 is SVGAGI. CDR3 DNA sequence: TGTGCCAGCAGTTACTCGTCTGGGACCTACGAGCAGTACTTC. It encodes CASSYSSGTYEQYF.

The chain combines TRBV5-6 with TRBJ1-3, with TRBD1 matching 8 bases. The V gene's germline CDR1 is SGHDT and CDR2 YYEEEE. The CDR3 extends over 16 amino acids. With V trimmed by 2 bases and J by 4 bases, 8 bases remained unmatched. CDR3 nucleotides: TGTGCCAGCAGCTTTAGGCGCCGGACAGGGGGAAACACCATATATTTT. Translated: CASSFRRRTGGNTIYF.

V and J are TRBV28 and TRBJ2-1, with a tentative D call TRBD2 (6 bases). The CDR3 has 14 amino acids. Between the trimmed V and J ends, which lost 6 bases and 3 bases, there was a span of 12 bases. Per germline, CDR1 MDHEN and CDR2 SYDVKM. CDR3 nucleotides: TGTGCCAGCAGCGAGCGGGCACTCTACAATGAGCAGTTCTTC. Translation gives CASSERALYNEQFF.

The genes are TRBV10-2 and TRBJ2-7; D uncertain. Germline CDR1 reads WSHSY; CDR2 reads SAAADI. The CDR3 sequence is 13 residues long. Trimming took 4 bases from V and 2 from J, leaving 9 bases between them. CDR3 in DNA: TGCGCCAGCAGTGTTGGCAGCACCTACGAGCAGTACTTC. As protein: CASSVGSTYEQYF.

The gene calls are TRBV27 and TRBJ2-7; D is tentatively TRBD1 or TRBD2 (5 bases each). The germline V gene encodes CDR1 MNHEY and CDR2 SMNVEV (reference sequence). Trimming stripped 6 bases from V and 1 base from J, with 13 bases between. There are 14 residues in the CDR3. The CDR3 protein is CASSSGAASYEQYF. CDR3 DNA: TGTGCCAGCAGCTCCGGGGCAGCTTCCTACGAGCAGTACTTC.

This clone was counted between two and nine times. Other DNA sequences from this sample encode an identical CDR3 as well. The rearrangement joins TRBV7-6 to TRBJ2-3, with 11 positions matching TRBD2. This CDR3 has 15 residues. Germline trimming cut 4 bases from V and 0 bases from J; bases unmatched to any gene: 0. Looked up from germline, CDR1 is SGHVS and CDR2 is FNYEAQ. CDR3 sequence reads: CASSWTSGSTDTQYF. CDR3 in DNA: TGTGCCAGCAGCTGGACTAGCGGGAGCACAGATACGCAGTATTTT.

The rearrangement uses TRBV19 and TRBJ1-2; D possibly corresponds to TRBD1 (5 bases). In germline, CDR1 is LNHDA, CDR2 SQIVND (reference sequence). CDR3 size: 17 residues. V lost 3 bases, J lost 8 bases, and 25 bases lay in between. CDR3 loop: CASSIPGRLRAEGGYTF. CDR3 nucleotide sequence: TGTGCCAGTAGTATTCCAGGGAGATTGAGGGCGGAGGGAGGCTACACCTTC.

The gene calls are TRBV30 and TRBJ2-3; 11 positions match TRBD2. The CDR3 extends over 16 amino acids. The V gene end was trimmed by 6 bases and the J gene end by 0 bases; junction bases not matched to a gene: 8. Germline V gene data show CDR1 as GTSNPN and CDR2 as SVGIG (reference sequence). The CDR3 nucleotides are TGTGCCTGTCTAGCGGGAGGCCATACTAGCACAGATACGCAGTATTTT. Translation gives CACLAGGHTSTDTQYF.

Turning to this clone: Distinct nucleotide sequences in the sample also encode this CDR3. This chain joins TRBV15 and TRBJ1-1, with D unresolved. Germline V lookup: CDR1 LNHNV, CDR2 YYDKDF (reference sequence). The V end was cut by 1 base, the J end by 1 base, with 4 bases between. This CDR3 is built from 13 residues. CDR3 DNA: TGTGCCACCAGCAGAGCCCCGAACACTGAAGCTTTCTTT. Its protein product is CATSRAPNTEAFF.

The J gene is TRBJ2-2, the V gene TRBV5-8, with D possibly TRBD1 on 5 matching bases. Per germline, CDR1 SGHTS and CDR2 YDEGEE. The ends were cut back, 4 bases at V and 4 bases at J, with 23 bases in the middle. This CDR3 region has 18 residues. The CDR3 DNA sequence: TGTGCCAGCAGCCCCGGTCCAGGGATAAGCAGGAGCACCGGGGAGCTGTTTTTT. It yields the protein CASSPGPGISRSTGELFF.

Notes on this clone: The same CDR3 arises from other DNA sequences in this sample as well. J is TRBJ1-1 and V is TRBV9, with D possibly matching TRBD1 (5 bases). The CDR3 contains 14 residues. Trimming left V 2 bases short and J 0 bases short, with 8 bases between. Germline lookup yields CDR1 SGDLS and CDR2 YYNGEE. CDR3 sequence reads: CASSVGAMNTEAFF. The CDR3, as DNA: TGTGCCAGCAGCGTCGGGGCCATGAACACTGAAGCTTTCTTT.

The genes are TRBV5-6 and TRBJ1-3; 7 bases are a match to TRBD1. Trimming cost V 3 bases and J 6 bases; bases outside gene matches: 15. The germline CDR1 and CDR2 sequences are SGHDT and YYEEEE. The CDR3 runs 17 residues. CDR3 DNA: TGTGCCAGCAGCTCGTTGGCCCCAGACAGGGAAGAAAACACCATATATTTT. Translation: CASSSLAPDREENTIYF.

The chain uses TRBV28 and TRBJ2-7, with a possible D match to TRBD2 (5 bases). The V and J ends lost 3 bases and 5 bases respectively, with 11 bases between them. This CDR3 has 13 amino acids. Per germline, CDR1 MDHEN and CDR2 SYDVKM. This chain's CDR3 is CASSLGENNEQYF. The CDR3 bases are TGTGCCAGCAGTTTGGGAGAGAACAACGAGCAGTACTTC.

The genes are TRBV6-5 and TRBJ2-7, with TRBD1 as a possible D gene (5 bases). In germline, CDR1 is MNHEY, CDR2 SVGAGI. With 4 bases removed from V and 5 bases from J, the gap between germline ends came to 18 bases. This CDR3 has 15 residues. For the CDR3, the DNA is TGTGCCAGCAGTTGGAAGATTGATTCAGGGAACGAGCAGTACTTC. Protein: CASSWKIDSGNEQYF.

The chain recombines TRBV5-1 with TRBJ1-1; 7 bases match TRBD1. Germline V lookup: CDR1 SGHRS, CDR2 YFSETQ. The CDR3 length is 15 residues. Trimming removed 4 bases from V and 5 bases from J; junction bases left unmatched: 11. For the CDR3, the DNA is TGCGCCAGCAGCACCACCAACAGGGGCTGGACTGAAGCTTTCTTT. Its translation is CASSTTNRGWTEAFF. The whole variable domain, filled in from reference TRBV5-1 and TRBJ1-1, reads KAGVTQTPRYLIKTRGQQVTLSCSPISGHRSVSWYQQTPGQGLQFLFEYFSETQRNKGNFPGRFSGRQFSNSRSEMNVSTLELGDSALYLCASSTTNRGWTEAFFGQGTRLTVV.

The rearrangement links TRBV19 to TRBJ2-1; TRBD1 might be the D (5 bases). The V gene lost 7 bases and the J gene lost 7 bases, with 14 bases spanning the gap. CDR3 length: 13 amino acids. Germline-derived CDR1 and CDR2 are LNHDA and SQIVND (reference sequence). CDR3 in DNA: TGTGCCAGTATAGACAGAGGACGGAATGAGCAGTTCTTC. This codes for CASIDRGRNEQFF. The entire variable domain, with the rest obtained from reference TRBV19 and TRBJ2-1, is as follows: DGGITQSPKYLFRKEGQNVTLSCEQNLNHDAMYWYRQDPGQGLRLIYYSQIVNDFQKGDIAEGYSVSREKKESFPLTVTSAQKNPTAFYLCASIDRGRNEQFFGPGTRLTVL.

The rearrangement uses TRBV10-1 and TRBJ2-4; D unresolved. Germline CDR1 and CDR2: WNHNN and SYGVQD (reference sequence). CDR3 length: 16 residues. V was clipped by 4 bases and J by 0 bases, with 13 bases between them. CDR3 nucleotide sequence: TGCGCCAGCAGTGGGAAAAAAGGCAGAGCCAAAAACATTCAGTACTTC. It specifies CASSGKKGRAKNIQYF.

CDR3 DNA sequence: TGTGCCAGCAGTCCAAGGACCTTTACCTACGAGCAGTACTTC. It is translated as CASSPRTFTYEQYF. This chain uses TRBV6-6 with TRBJ2-7; D gene uncertain. The CDR3 extends over 14 amino acids. V lost 5 bases and J lost 2, with 13 bases in between. Per the germline V gene, CDR1 is MNHNY and CDR2 is SVGAGI (reference sequence).

The V and J genes are TRBV28 and TRBJ2-4; possibly TRBD2 for D (7 bases). The germline V gene encodes CDR1 MDHEN and CDR2 SYDVKM. The CDR3 has 13 residues. The V gene lost 7 bases and the J gene lost 9 bases, with 16 bases spanning the gap. DNA for the CDR3: TGTGCCAGCACTCCGTTGGGGGGGGCCATTCAGTACTTC. The encoded protein is CASTPLGGAIQYF.

The V call is TRBV7-9, the J call TRBJ2-2; 9 bases map to TRBD1. CDR3 size: 15 residues. With V trimmed by 5 bases and J by 5 bases, 6 bases remained unmatched. Germline V gene lookup returns CDR1 SEHNR and CDR2 FQNEAQ (reference sequence). Here the CDR3 reads CASSPRDRVTGELFF. The CDR3 region has the DNA TGTGCCAGCAGCCCCCGGGACAGGGTGACCGGGGAGCTGTTTTTT.